This T cell receptor (beta chain) was recorded in a study of cytomegalovirus exposure and HLA in healthy donors. As to this clone: The target antigen is unknown.

A multiplex PCR was run with 60 Vbeta primers and 13 Jbeta primers. Sequencing used immunoSEQ multiplex PCR; TCRdb keeps in-frame clones, though not all of them. The top ten hold 1.3% to 1.5% of the sample, which has roughly 180,000 clones, around 80% seen once. Study results and caveats: Analyses of presence/absence relied on an assumption of roughly uniform sequencing depth across donors.

V was trimmed by 5 bases and J by 0 bases, leaving 14 bases between them. There are 16 residues in the CDR3. CDR1 and CDR2 (germline): LNHDA, SQIVND (reference sequence). This TCR was sampled from a girl aged 10 to 17 in good health and CMV-seropositive. Sequencing used PBMCs. The V call is TRBV19, the J call TRBJ2-4; D gene uncertain. For the CDR3, the DNA is TGTGCCAGTAGTCCGTTCCCGCAGGTAGCCAAAAACATTCAGTACTTC. This codes for CASSPFPQVAKNIQYF.